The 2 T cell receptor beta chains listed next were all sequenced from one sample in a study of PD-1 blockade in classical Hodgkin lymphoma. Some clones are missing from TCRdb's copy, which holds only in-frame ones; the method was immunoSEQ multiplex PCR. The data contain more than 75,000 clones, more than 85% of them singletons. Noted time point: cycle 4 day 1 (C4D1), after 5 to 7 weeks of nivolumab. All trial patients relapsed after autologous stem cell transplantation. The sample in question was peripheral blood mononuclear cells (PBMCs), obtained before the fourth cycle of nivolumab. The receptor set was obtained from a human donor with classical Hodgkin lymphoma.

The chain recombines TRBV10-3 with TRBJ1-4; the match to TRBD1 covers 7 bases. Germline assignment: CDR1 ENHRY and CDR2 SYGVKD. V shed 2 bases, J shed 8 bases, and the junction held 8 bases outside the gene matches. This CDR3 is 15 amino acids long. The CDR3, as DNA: TGTGCCATCAGTGAGGCGGGACAGAAGGAGGAAAAACTGTTTTTT. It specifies CAISEAGQKEEKLFF.

CDR3 coding DNA: TGTGCCAGCAGTACACTACAGGGGGCTAGCCAGCCCCAGCATTTT. Translating gives CASSTLQGASQPQHF. The chain joins TRBV27 to TRBJ1-5; 9 nucleotides line up with TRBD1. This CDR3 is 15 amino acids long. The germline CDR1 and CDR2 sequences are MNHEY and SMNVEV (reference sequence). J lost 7 bases, V lost 5 bases, and 9 bases had no gene match.